These 7 T cell receptor beta chains came from one sample sequenced in a study of radiotherapy plus CTLA-4 blockade in lung cancer. Method: immunoSEQ multiplex PCR; TCRdb's copy keeps in-frame clones and lacks some. The sample includes tens of thousands of clones, approximately 76% of them seen just once. Sample: peripheral blood, taken from a patient treated with radiotherapy plus ipilimumab. All receptors derive from a human donor with non-small cell lung cancer who had stable disease on radiotherapy plus ipilimumab.

The chain carries TRBV2 and TRBJ1-1, with 9 bases fitting TRBD1. Germline V gene lookup returns CDR1 SNHLY and CDR2 FYNNEI. CDR3 length equals 15 residues. V gave up 4 bases and J gave up 5 bases; unmatched junction bases: 8. The CDR3 spells CASSGGGQGETEAFF. The CDR3 DNA follows: TGTGCCAGCAGTGGAGGGGGACAGGGTGAGACTGAAGCTTTCTTT.

This rearrangement joins TRBV2 to TRBJ2-7; no clear D. Between the trimmed V and J ends, which lost 7 bases and 4 bases, there was a span of 14 bases. The CDR3 runs to 13 residues. Germline CDR1 SNHLY, CDR2 FYNNEI. The CDR3 protein is CASTPSPTYEQYF. As DNA, the CDR3 is TGTGCCAGCACCCCAAGTCCTACTTACGAGCAGTACTTC.

The chain is built from TRBV5-4 and TRBJ1-1; D is ambiguous. V was shortened by 0 bases and J by 1 base, with 4 bases between the two germline ends. The CDR3 has 13 amino acids. CDR1 and CDR2 from the germline V gene are SGHNT and YYREEE (reference sequence). For the CDR3, the DNA is TGTGCCAGCAGCTTGGCAGAGAACACTGAAGCTTTCTTT. It yields the protein CASSLAENTEAFF.

The chain links TRBV27 to TRBJ1-1; 9 nucleotides line up with TRBD1. The CDR3 extends over 14 amino acids. Trimming took 7 bases from V and 4 from J; bases not matched to a gene: 7. CDR1 is MNHEY, CDR2 SMNVEV, per germline (reference sequence). The CDR3 DNA is TGTGCCAGCACCCCTAGGACAGGGGCCACTGAAGCTTTCTTT. Its protein product is CASTPRTGATEAFF.

The chain is built from TRBV6-6 and TRBJ2-7; 7 bases match TRBD2. Trimming removed 4 bases from V and 5 bases from J; junction bases left unmatched: 5. The germline CDR1 and CDR2 sequences are MNHNY and SVGAGI (reference sequence). CDR3 length: 13 residues. The CDR3 protein is CASSSQGGNEQYF. The CDR3, as DNA: TGTGCCAGCAGTTCCCAGGGAGGGAACGAGCAGTACTTC.

The chain joins TRBV27 to TRBJ2-1, with D maybe TRBD1 (6 bases). The CDR3 has 15 amino acids. Germline V gene data show CDR1 as MNHEY and CDR2 as SMNVEV (reference sequence). V was clipped by 3 bases and J by 4 bases, with 13 bases between them. The DNA for the CDR3 is TGTGCCAGCAGTTTGTGGGGGCCCCTGTACAATGAGCAGTTCTTC. It specifies CASSLWGPLYNEQFF.

The chain employs TRBV4-1 and TRBJ1-5; D might be TRBD1 (6 bases). Per the germline V gene, CDR1 is MGHRA and CDR2 is YSYEKL. V lost 2 bases and J 3 bases, leaving 20 bases between the germline ends. CDR3 length: 18 residues. CDR3 in DNA: TGCGCCAGCAGCCAAAAATCGGGAGGGGACACCTACAATCAGCCCCAGCATTTT. Its translation is CASSQKSGGDTYNQPQHF.